These 7 T cell receptor beta chains were sequenced from one sample in a study of PD-1 blockade in classical Hodgkin lymphoma. The data were produced by immunoSEQ multiplex PCR, yet TCRdb's version contains in-frame clones alone and is incomplete. The table records around 31,000 clones, roughly 90% of them present only once. The time point: newly diagnosed, previously untreated cHL patient sample. Thawed PBMCs were the source of CD4+ T cells, purified by magnetic negative selection. Sequencing was performed on CD4+ T cells from blood. These receptors were taken from a human donor with classical Hodgkin lymphoma.

CDR3 loop: CASSQGASGETQYF. The CDR3 DNA sequence: TGTGCCAGCAGCCAGGGGGCTTCGGGAGAGACCCAGTACTTC. The chain is built from TRBV11-2 and TRBJ2-5; TRBD1 matches at 8 bases. The germline gives CDR1 SGHAT, CDR2 FQNNGV. Trimming at V came to 5 bases and at J to 4 bases, leaving 6 bases not matched to a gene. CDR3 length equals 14 residues.

The V call is TRBV28, the J call TRBJ1-2; D is uncertain. Germline CDR1 reads MDHEN; CDR2 reads SYDVKM. The CDR3 runs to 14 residues. Trimming left V 5 bases short and J 7 bases short, with 17 bases between. CDR3 loop: CASSQGNGRGGYTF. The CDR3 region has the DNA TGTGCCAGCAGTCAAGGGAATGGGCGGGGTGGCTACACCTTC.

This clone was recorded a few times. The rearrangement uses TRBV9 and TRBJ2-3; TRBD2 matches at 13 bases. CDR1 and CDR2 from the germline V gene are SGDLS and YYNGEE. The ends lost 3 bases at V and 2 bases at J; junction bases unmatched: 3. The CDR3 is made up of 16 amino acids. The CDR3 sequence: CASSAGTSGTTDTQYF. As DNA, the CDR3 is TGTGCCAGCAGCGCCGGGACTAGCGGGACCACAGATACGCAGTATTTT.

In this sample, this clone turned up a few times. The CDR3 spells CASSGEQRTEAFF. CDR3 coding DNA: TGCGCCAGCAGCGGAGAACAGCGGACTGAAGCTTTCTTT. This sequence joins TRBV5-1 and TRBJ1-1; no clear D gene. V lost 4 bases and J lost 5, with 12 bases in between. The CDR3 consists of 13 residues. The germline gives CDR1 SGHRS, CDR2 YFSETQ.

This chain connects TRBV11-2 to TRBJ2-1, with 8 bases identical to TRBD1. V shed 4 bases, J shed 7 bases, and the junction held 3 bases outside the gene matches. The CDR3 has 13 amino acids. Per germline, CDR1 SGHAT and CDR2 FQNNGV. The DNA of the CDR3 is TGTGCCAGCAGCTCCGACAGGGGAAATGAGCAGTTCTTC. Translation: CASSSDRGNEQFF.

The rearrangement links TRBV4-1 to TRBJ1-5; D might be TRBD1 (5 bases). Germline-derived CDR1 and CDR2 are MGHRA and YSYEKL. V lost 0 bases to trimming and J lost 6 bases, with 18 bases between them. The CDR3 has 17 residues. DNA of the CDR3: TGCGCCAGCAGCCAAGATCGTCGGCAGGGAGTCGTTCAGCCCCAGCATTTT. Translation: CASSQDRRQGVVQPQHF.

The CDR3 loop is CASKEMNTEAFF. DNA for the CDR3: TGTGCCAGCAAGGAGATGAACACTGAAGCTTTCTTT. V is TRBV6-5 and J is TRBJ1-1; D is ambiguous. V was trimmed by 7 bases and J by 0 bases, leaving 6 bases between them. Germline lookup yields CDR1 MNHEY and CDR2 SVGAGI. This CDR3 spans 12 amino acids.